This T cell receptor beta chain is from a study of blood T cell repertoires in COVID-19. Assay: immunoSEQ multiplex PCR; the TCRdb copy retains only in-frame clones and omits some. The table shows about 88,000 clones, with around nine tenths occurring only once. The receptor was isolated from a woman of 80 years or more with acute or convalescent COVID-19. The sample was peripheral blood.

CDR3 sequence: CASTTLSGGNYGYTF. The CDR3 coding sequence is TGTGCCAGCACCACTCTCTCAGGGGGCAACTATGGCTACACCTTC. The genes are TRBV28 and TRBJ1-2; 8 bases are a match to TRBD1. The CDR3 runs to 15 residues. The germline gives CDR1 MDHEN, CDR2 SYDVKM. Trimming at V came to 7 bases and at J to 2 bases, leaving 9 bases not matched to a gene.